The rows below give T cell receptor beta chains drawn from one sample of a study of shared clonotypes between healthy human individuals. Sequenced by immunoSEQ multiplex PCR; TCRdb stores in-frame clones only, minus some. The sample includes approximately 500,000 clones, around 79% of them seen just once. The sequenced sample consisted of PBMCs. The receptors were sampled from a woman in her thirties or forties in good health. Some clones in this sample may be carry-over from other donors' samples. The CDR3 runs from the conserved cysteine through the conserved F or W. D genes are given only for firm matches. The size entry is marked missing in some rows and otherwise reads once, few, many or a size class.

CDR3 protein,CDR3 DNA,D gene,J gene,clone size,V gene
CASSDLDRYYNEQFF,TGTGCCAGCAGTGACCTGGACCGCTACTACAATGAGCAGTTCTTC,.,TRBJ2-1,.,TRBV6-1
CASSQTRYSGNTIYF,TGTGCCAGCAGCCAAACCCGTTACTCTGGAAACACCATATATTTT,.,TRBJ1-3,.,TRBV14
CSVTSGSTDTQYF,TGCAGCGTGACTAGCGGGAGCACAGATACGCAGTATTTT,TRBD2,TRBJ2-3,.,TRBV29-1
CASSWPRVSLTF,TGTGCCAGCAGCTGGCCCAGGGTGAGTCTCACCTTC,.,TRBJ1-2,once,TRBV7-9
CASSQVTDTQYF,TGTGCCAGCAGCCAAGTCACAGATACGCAGTATTTT,.,TRBJ2-3,.,TRBV14
CASSLAGLGEQYF,TGTGCCAGCAGCTTAGCGGGACTAGGCGAGCAGTACTTC,TRBD2,TRBJ2-7,.,TRBV7-2
CASSPGQGVNIQYF,TGTGCCAGCTCACCTGGACAGGGTGTCAACATTCAGTACTTC,TRBD1,TRBJ2-4,.,TRBV18
CASSLTQGDSPLHF,TGTGCCAGCAGTCTCACACAGGGAGATTCACCCCTCCACTTT,.,TRBJ1-6,once,TRBV25-1
CASSLDNYSPLHF,TGTGCCAGCAGCTTAGACAATTATTCACCCCTCCACTTT,.,TRBJ1-6,.,TRBV7-9
CASSVGGNTGELFF,TGCGCCAGCAGTGTCGGCGGGAACACCGGGGAGCTGTTTTTT,.,TRBJ2-2,.,TRBV10-1
CASSANPGTGGFGTQYF,TGTGCCAGCAGCGCCAACCCAGGGACAGGGGGCTTTGGTACGCAGTATTTT,TRBD1,TRBJ2-3,many,TRBV9
CASSQDFGGRAAGELFF,TGTGCCAGCAGCCAAGATTTTGGCGGGAGGGCGGCCGGGGAGCTGTTTTTT,TRBD2,TRBJ2-2,.,TRBV14
CASSFYGDTQYF,TGTGCCAGCAGCTTTTACGGTGATACGCAGTATTTT,.,TRBJ2-3,.,TRBV7-2
CASSQGARDQETQYF,TGTGCTAGCAGCCAGGGGGCGCGTGACCAAGAGACCCAGTACTTC,TRBD1,TRBJ2-5,.,TRBV7-7
CASRVGTENEKLFF,TGTGCCAGCAGAGTTGGGACGGAAAATGAAAAACTGTTTTTT,.,TRBJ1-4,.,TRBV2
CASSGGLAGVHTGELFF,TGTGCCAGCAGCGGCGGTCTGGCGGGAGTCCACACCGGGGAGCTGTTTTTT,TRBD2,TRBJ2-2,.,TRBV5-4
CASSPGLAQDTQYF,TGTGCCAGCAGCCCAGGACTAGCCCAGGATACGCAGTATTTT,TRBD2,TRBJ2-3,.,TRBV5-4
CASSQDYSAGARTQYF,TGCGCCAGCAGCCAAGACTATTCAGCGGGAGCTCGGACCCAGTACTTC,TRBD2,TRBJ2-5,.,TRBV4-3
CASQKGAYDGYTF,TGTGCCAGTCAGAAGGGGGCGTATGATGGCTACACCTTC,TRBD1,TRBJ1-2,.,TRBV28
CASSSGRLAKNIQYF,TGTGCCAGCAGCTCCGGACGGTTAGCCAAAAACATTCAGTACTTC,.,TRBJ2-4,.,TRBV7-9
CASSLLGGLYGYTF,TGTGCCAGCAGCTTATTAGGGGGTTTGTATGGCTACACCTTC,.,TRBJ1-2,.,TRBV7-2
CASSGGLGAGYEQYF,TGTGCCAGCAGCGGGGGCCTCGGGGCCGGCTACGAGCAGTACTTC,.,TRBJ2-7,.,TRBV9
CASSYGDQPQHF,TGTGCCAGCAGTTACGGGGATCAGCCCCAGCATTTT,.,TRBJ1-5,few,TRBV6-6
CASSSTPPYTGELFF,TGTGCCAGCAGTTCTACCCCCCCTTACACCGGGGAGCTGTTTTTT,.,TRBJ2-2,.,TRBV27
CASSRRTSGSYNEQFF,TGTGCCAGCAGCCGGAGGACTAGCGGGAGTTACAATGAGCAGTTCTTC,TRBD2,TRBJ2-1,few,TRBV4-2
CASSPVGGLNTEAFF,TGTGCCAGCAGCCCGGTAGGCGGGTTGAACACTGAAGCTTTCTTT,.,TRBJ1-1,few,TRBV27
CASSSSGTEAGGANVLTF,TGCGCCAGCAGCTCGTCCGGGACGGAAGCGGGTGGGGCCAACGTCCTGACTTTC,.,TRBJ2-6,few,TRBV5-1
CASSSGDTLNYGYTF,TGCGCCAGCAGCTCCGGGGACACACTGAACTATGGCTACACCTTC,.,TRBJ1-2,.,TRBV5-1
CASSNRNTGELFF,TGTGCCAGCAGTAATAGGAACACCGGGGAGCTGTTTTTT,.,TRBJ2-2,.,TRBV7-3
CASSMTGFNYGYTF,TGTGCCAGTAGCATGACAGGATTTAACTATGGCTACACCTTC,.,TRBJ1-2,.,TRBV19
CASSLVYTGELFF,TGTGCCAGCAGCTTAGTGTACACCGGGGAGCTGTTTTTT,.,TRBJ2-2,few,TRBV7-6
CASSVGNPQGPYEQYF,TGTGCCAGCAGCGTAGGGAACCCCCAGGGCCCCTACGAGCAGTACTTC,.,TRBJ2-7,.,TRBV9
CSVHASRTTQETQYF,TGCAGCGTCCACGCTAGCCGTACAACTCAAGAGACCCAGTACTTC,.,TRBJ2-5,.,TRBV29-1
CASSPQMNEQYF,TGTGCCAGCAGCCCCCAAATGAACGAGCAGTACTTC,.,TRBJ2-7,.,TRBV7-2
CASSSPGRGEQYF,TGTGCCAGCAGCTCGCCCGGGAGGGGGGAGCAGTACTTC,TRBD2,TRBJ2-7,.,TRBV28
CATSSGTRQGEDTQYF,TGTGCCACCAGCAGCGGGACTAGACAAGGCGAAGATACGCAGTATTTT,TRBD2,TRBJ2-3,.,TRBV15
CSAAATWTGGGYTF,TGCAGCGCCGCCGCGACCTGGACAGGGGGGGGCTACACCTTC,TRBD1,TRBJ1-2,once,TRBV29-1
CASSLTGRNTIYF,TGTGCCAGCAGCTTGACAGGGAGAAACACCATATATTTT,TRBD1,TRBJ1-3,.,TRBV7-9
CSVGTDPYYEQYF,TGCAGCGTAGGGACCGATCCGTACTACGAGCAGTACTTC,.,TRBJ2-7,few,TRBV29-1
CSAGRGDTEAFF,TGCAGCGCCGGACGAGGGGACACTGAAGCTTTCTTT,.,TRBJ1-1,.,TRBV29-1
CRADYYNEQFF,TGCAGGGCGGATTATTACAATGAGCAGTTCTTC,.,TRBJ2-1,.,TRBV20-1
CASSLRGSETQYF,TGTGCCAGCAGCTTGAGGGGATCAGAGACCCAGTACTTC,.,TRBJ2-5,.,TRBV5-6
CASREMGPGELFF,TGTGCCAGCAGGGAAATGGGGCCCGGGGAGCTGTTTTTT,.,TRBJ2-2,.,TRBV7-3
CASSLGTSSGEQYF,TGTGCCAGCAGCTTAGGGACTAGCTCGGGCGAGCAGTACTTC,TRBD2,TRBJ2-7,.,TRBV7-2
CASSTGHQETQYF,TGTGCCAGCAGCACCGGGCACCAAGAGACCCAGTACTTC,.,TRBJ2-5,.,TRBV11-2
CASSALAGRGEQYF,TGTGCCAGCAGCGCTTTAGCGGGAAGGGGCGAGCAGTACTTC,TRBD2,TRBJ2-7,.,TRBV4-2
CASSFGRINQPQHF,TGTGCCAGCAGTTTTGGGCGGATCAATCAGCCCCAGCATTTT,.,TRBJ1-5,.,TRBV6-5
CASTLTGNGELFF,TGTGCCAGCACTTTGACAGGGAACGGGGAGCTGTTTTTT,TRBD1,TRBJ2-2,.,TRBV2
CASSFGQVWEKLFF,TGTGCCAGCAGTTTCGGACAGGTGTGGGAAAAACTGTTTTTT,TRBD1,TRBJ1-4,.,TRBV28
CASSLSSFMREGQYF,TGTGCCAGCAGTTTATCCAGTTTCATGCGTGAAGGGCAGTACTTC,.,TRBJ2-7,once,TRBV28
CASSLDLGSNYGYTF,TGTGCCAGCAGCTTAGATCTAGGGAGTAACTATGGCTACACCTTC,.,TRBJ1-2,.,TRBV7-2
CASSARTGTGDQPQHF,TGTGCCAGCAGCGCCCGCACCGGGACCGGTGATCAGCCCCAGCATTTT,.,TRBJ1-5,.,TRBV9
CASSVESQETQYF,TGTGCCAGCAGTGTGGAGAGCCAAGAGACCCAGTACTTC,.,TRBJ2-5,.,TRBV6-1
CASRRTSGHNEQFF,TGTGCCAGCAGACGGACTAGCGGTCACAATGAGCAGTTCTTC,TRBD2,TRBJ2-1,.,TRBV11-1
CASSLGLYSYNEQFF,TGTGCCAGCAGCCTTGGACTGTATTCCTACAATGAGCAGTTCTTC,.,TRBJ2-1,.,TRBV5-6
CASRHDTEAFF,TGTGCCAGCAGGCACGACACTGAAGCTTTCTTT,.,TRBJ1-1,.,TRBV6-5